This T cell receptor (beta chain) was captured in a study of blood T cell repertoires in COVID-19. Study as a whole: The United States, Italy and Spain were the sources of the acute and convalescent COVID-19 samples.

Trimming removed 6 bases at V and 4 bases at J, with 15 bases between. The CDR3 is made up of 14 amino acids. Germline V gene data show CDR1 as MNHEY and CDR2 as SVGAGI. Data came from immunoSEQ multiplex PCR; TCRdb stores just in-frame clones and leaves some out. The repertoire has roughly 41,000 clones, around nine tenths of them found once; the top ten carry about 4.6%. The sequence was obtained from a human donor in a cohort sampled during active COVID-19. Sequenced: peripheral blood. This rearrangement joins TRBV6-5 to TRBJ1-2; possibly TRBD1 for D (6 bases). The CDR3 reads CASSSFQGGYGYTF. CDR3 coding DNA: TGTGCCAGCAGCTCGTTCCAAGGGGGCTATGGCTACACCTTC.